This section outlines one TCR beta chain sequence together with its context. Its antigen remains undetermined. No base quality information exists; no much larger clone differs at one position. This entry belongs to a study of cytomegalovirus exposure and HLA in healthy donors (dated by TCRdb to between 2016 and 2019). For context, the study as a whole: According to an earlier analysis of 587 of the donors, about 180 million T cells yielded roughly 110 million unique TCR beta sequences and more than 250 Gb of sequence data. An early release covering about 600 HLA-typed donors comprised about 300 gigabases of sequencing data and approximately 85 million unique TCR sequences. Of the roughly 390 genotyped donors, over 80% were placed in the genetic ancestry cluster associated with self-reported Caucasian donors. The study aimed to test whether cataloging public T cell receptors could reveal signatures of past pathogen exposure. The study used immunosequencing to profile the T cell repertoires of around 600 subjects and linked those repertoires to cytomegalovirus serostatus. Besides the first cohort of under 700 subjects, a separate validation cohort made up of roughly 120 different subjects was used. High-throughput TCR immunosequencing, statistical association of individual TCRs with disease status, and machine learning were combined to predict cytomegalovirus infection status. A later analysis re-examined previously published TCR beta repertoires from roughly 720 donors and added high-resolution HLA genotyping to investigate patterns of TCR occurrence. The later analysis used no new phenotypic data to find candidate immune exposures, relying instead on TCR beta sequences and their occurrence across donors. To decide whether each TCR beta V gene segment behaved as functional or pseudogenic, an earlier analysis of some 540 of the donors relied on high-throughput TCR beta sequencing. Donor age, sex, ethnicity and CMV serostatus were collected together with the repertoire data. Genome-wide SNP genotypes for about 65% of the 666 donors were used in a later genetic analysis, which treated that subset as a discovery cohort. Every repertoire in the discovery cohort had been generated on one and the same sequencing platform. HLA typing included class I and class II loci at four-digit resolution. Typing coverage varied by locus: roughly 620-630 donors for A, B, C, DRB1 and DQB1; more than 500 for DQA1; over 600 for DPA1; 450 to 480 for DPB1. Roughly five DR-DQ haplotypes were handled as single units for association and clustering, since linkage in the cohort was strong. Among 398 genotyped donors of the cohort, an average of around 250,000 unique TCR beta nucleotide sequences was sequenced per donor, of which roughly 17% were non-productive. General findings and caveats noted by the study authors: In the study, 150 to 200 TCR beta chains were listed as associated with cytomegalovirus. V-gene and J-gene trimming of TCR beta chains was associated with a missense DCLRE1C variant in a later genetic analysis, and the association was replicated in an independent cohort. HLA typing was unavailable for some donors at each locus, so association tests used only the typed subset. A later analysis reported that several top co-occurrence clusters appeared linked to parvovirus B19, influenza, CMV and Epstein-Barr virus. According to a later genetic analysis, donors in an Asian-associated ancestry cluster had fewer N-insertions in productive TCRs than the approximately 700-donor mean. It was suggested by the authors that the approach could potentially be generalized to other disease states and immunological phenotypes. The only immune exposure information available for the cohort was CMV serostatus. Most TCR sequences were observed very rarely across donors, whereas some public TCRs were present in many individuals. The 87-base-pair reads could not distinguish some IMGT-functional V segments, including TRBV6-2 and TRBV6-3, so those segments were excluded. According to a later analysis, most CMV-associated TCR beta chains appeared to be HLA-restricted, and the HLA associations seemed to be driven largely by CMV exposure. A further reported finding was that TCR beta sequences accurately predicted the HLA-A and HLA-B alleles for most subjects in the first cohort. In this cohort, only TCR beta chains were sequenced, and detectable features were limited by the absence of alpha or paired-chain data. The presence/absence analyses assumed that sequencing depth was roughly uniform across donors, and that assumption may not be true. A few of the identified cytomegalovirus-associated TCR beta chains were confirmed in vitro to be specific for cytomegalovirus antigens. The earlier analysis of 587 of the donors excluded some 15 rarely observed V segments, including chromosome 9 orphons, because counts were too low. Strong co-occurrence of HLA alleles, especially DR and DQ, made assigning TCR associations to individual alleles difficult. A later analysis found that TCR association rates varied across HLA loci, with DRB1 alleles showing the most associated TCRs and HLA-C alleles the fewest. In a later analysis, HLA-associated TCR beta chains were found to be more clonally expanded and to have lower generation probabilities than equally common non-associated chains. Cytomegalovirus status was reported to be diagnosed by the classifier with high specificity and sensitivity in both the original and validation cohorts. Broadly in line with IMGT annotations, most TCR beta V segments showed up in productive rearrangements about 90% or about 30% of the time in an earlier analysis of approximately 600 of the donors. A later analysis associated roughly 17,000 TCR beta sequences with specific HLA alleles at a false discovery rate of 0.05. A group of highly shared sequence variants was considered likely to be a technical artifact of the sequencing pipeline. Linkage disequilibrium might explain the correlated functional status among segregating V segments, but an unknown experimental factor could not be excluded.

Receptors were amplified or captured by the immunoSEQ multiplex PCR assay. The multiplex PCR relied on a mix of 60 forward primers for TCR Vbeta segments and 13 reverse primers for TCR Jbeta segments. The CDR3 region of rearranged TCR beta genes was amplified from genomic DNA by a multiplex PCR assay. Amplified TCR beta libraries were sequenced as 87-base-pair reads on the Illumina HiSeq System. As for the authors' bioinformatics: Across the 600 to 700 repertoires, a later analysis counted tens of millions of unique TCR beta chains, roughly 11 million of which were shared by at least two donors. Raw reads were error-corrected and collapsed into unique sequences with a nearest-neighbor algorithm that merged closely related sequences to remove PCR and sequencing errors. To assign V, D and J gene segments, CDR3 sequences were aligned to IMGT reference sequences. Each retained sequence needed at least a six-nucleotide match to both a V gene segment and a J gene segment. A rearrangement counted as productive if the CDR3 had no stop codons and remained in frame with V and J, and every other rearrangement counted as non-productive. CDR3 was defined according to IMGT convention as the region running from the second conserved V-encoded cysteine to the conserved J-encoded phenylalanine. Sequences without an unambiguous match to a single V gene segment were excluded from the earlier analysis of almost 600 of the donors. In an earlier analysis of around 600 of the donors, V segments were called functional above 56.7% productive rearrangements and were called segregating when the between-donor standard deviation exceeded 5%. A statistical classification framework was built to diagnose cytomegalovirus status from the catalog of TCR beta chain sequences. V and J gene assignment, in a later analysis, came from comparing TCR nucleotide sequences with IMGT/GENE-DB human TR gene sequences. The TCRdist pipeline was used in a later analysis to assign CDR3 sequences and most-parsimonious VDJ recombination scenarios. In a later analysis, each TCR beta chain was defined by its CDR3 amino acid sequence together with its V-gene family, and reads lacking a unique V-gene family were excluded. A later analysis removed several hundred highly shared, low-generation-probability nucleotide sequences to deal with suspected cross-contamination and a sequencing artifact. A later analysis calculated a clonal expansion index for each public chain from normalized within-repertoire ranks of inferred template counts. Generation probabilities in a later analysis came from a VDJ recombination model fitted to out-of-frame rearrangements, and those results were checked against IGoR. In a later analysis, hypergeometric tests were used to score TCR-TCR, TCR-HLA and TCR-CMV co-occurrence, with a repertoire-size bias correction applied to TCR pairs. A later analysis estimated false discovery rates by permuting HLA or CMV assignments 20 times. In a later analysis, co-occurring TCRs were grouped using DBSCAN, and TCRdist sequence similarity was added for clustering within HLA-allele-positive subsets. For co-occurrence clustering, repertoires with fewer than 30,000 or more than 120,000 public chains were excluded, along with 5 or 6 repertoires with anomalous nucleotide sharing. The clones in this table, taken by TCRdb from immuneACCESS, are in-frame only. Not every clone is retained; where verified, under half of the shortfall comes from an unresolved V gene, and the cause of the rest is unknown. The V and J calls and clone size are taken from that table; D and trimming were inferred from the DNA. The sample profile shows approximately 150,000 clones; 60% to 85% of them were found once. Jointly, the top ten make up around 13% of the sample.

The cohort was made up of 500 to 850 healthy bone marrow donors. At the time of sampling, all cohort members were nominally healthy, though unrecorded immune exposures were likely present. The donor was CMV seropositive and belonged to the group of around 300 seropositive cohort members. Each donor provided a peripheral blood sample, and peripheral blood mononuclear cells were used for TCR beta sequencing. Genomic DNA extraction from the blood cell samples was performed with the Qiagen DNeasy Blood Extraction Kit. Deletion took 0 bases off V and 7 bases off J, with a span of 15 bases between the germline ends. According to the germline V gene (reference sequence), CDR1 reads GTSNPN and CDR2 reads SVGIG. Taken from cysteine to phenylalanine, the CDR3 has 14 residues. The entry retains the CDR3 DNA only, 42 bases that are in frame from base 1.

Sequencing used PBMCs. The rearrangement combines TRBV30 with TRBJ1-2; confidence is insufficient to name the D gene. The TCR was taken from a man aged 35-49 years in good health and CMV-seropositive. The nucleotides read TGTGCCTGGAGTGTAATTCGGCAGGCTATTGGCTACACCTTC. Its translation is CAWSVIRQAIGYTF.